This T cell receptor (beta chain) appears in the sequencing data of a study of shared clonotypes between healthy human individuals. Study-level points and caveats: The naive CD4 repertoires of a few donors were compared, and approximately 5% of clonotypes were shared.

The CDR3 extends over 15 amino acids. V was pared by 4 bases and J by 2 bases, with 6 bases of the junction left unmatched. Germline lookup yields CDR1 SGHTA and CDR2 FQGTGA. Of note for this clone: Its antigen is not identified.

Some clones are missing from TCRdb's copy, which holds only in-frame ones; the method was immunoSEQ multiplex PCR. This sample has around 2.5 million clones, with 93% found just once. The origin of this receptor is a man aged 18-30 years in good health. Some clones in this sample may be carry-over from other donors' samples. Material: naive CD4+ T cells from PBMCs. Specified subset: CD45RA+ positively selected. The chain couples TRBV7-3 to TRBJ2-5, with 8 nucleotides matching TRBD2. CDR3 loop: CASSSTGGRQETQYF. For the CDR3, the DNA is TGTGCCAGCAGCTCTACGGGAGGGAGACAAGAGACCCAGTACTTC.